This T cell receptor beta chain was recorded in a study of CD8+ T cells in alopecia areata. The authors extracted RNA and reverse transcribed it into cDNA as the sequencing template. Data came from immunoSEQ multiplex PCR; TCRdb stores just in-frame clones and leaves some out. The table lists 55,000 to 65,000 clones, 44% of them singletons. This clone came up a few times. This CDR3 contains 16 residues. V shed 0 bases, J shed 4 bases, and the junction held 7 bases outside the gene matches. Germline lookup yields CDR1 SGHTA and CDR2 FQGNSA. The sample taken for sequencing was NKG2D-low CD8+ T cells sorted from blood. The chain uses TRBV7-2 and TRBJ2-5, with 8 bases identical to TRBD2. The receptor comes from a human donor with alopecia areata. The CDR3 region has the DNA TGTGCCAGCAGCTTAGCGGGACTAGTGGGTAGAGAGACCCAGTACTTC. Residues: CASSLAGLVGRETQYF.